This T cell receptor (beta chain) was sequenced in a study of blood T cell repertoires in COVID-19. Study summary: COVID-19 samples from acute and convalescent phases originated in the United States, Italy and Spain. From T cells, B-cell-depleted T cells, or PBMCs came the material, which was cDNA or gDNA.

CDR3 length: 15 residues. V lost 4 bases to trimming and J lost 3 bases; unmatched junction nucleotides: 5. Germline CDR1 reads SEHNR; CDR2 reads FQNEAQ (reference sequence). Clones were read by immunoSEQ multiplex PCR, and TCRdb kept only the in-frame ones, dropping some. This sample has fewer than 100,000 clones, with roughly 90% found just once. The sequenced sample consisted of peripheral blood. This chain uses TRBV7-9 with TRBJ2-1; TRBD2 matches 8 bases. The sequence was collected from a man in his sixties with acute or convalescent COVID-19. This CDR3 reads CASSYGLAGYNEQFF. The CDR3 region has the DNA TGTGCCAGCAGCTATGGACTAGCCGGCTACAATGAGCAGTTCTTC.